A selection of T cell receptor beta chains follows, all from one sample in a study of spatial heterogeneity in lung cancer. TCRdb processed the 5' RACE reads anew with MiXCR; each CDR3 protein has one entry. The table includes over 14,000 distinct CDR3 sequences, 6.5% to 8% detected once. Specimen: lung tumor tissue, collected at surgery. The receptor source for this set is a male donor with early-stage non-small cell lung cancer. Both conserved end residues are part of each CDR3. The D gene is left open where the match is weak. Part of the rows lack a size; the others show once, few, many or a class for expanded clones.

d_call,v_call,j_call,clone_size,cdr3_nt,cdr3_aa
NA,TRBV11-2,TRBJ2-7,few,TGTGCCAGCAGCTTAGCCGGGGCAGGGGCCTCCTACGAGCAGTACTTC,CASSLAGAGASYEQYF
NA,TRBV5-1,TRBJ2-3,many,TGCGCCAGCAGCTCCCTGGATGGGGGGGCTGGAGATACGCAGTATTTT,CASSSLDGGAGDTQYF
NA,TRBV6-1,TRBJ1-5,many,TGTGCCAGCAGTTTACCGGGGAATAGCAATCAGCCCCAGCATTTT,CASSLPGNSNQPQHF
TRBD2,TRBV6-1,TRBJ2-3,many,TGTGCCAGCAGTGACCGACTAGCGGGAAACACAGATACGCAGTATTTT,CASSDRLAGNTDTQYF
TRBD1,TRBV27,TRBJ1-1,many,TGTGCCAGCAGCTTACAGGGGGCACTATTCTCCGAAGCTTTCTTT,CASSLQGALFSEAFF
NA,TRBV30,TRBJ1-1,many,TGTGCCTGGCAGACCGGATGGAACACTGAAGCTTTCTTT,CAWQTGWNTEAFF
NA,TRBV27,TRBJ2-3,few,TGTGCCAGCAGTTTGACGGTGCCTACAGATACGCAGTATTTT,CASSLTVPTDTQYF
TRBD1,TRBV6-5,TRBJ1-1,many,TGTGCCAGCAGACCACCCCCGCCGGGGACAGGGGGCATGAACACTGAAGCTTTCTTT,CASRPPPPGTGGMNTEAFF
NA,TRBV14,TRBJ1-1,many,TGTGCCAGCAGCCCTACCAGGGGATTAGGCACTGAAGCTTTCTTT,CASSPTRGLGTEAFF
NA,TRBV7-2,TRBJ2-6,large,TGTGCCAGCAGCGACTTATCTGGGGCCAACGTCCTGACTTTC,CASSDLSGANVLTF
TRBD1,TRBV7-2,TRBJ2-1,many,TGTGCCAGCAGCTTAGAGGGAGTGACAGGGGTTGAGCAGTTCTTC,CASSLEGVTGVEQFF
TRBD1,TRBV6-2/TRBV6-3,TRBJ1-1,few,TGTGCCAGCAGTTACTCTAGGCCAGGGGGCCCTAGCACTGAAGCTTTCTTT,CASSYSRPGGPSTEAFF
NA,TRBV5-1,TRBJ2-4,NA,TGCGCCAGCAGCTTGGTGTGGGGGCTGGGAAACATTCAGTACTTC,CASSLVWGLGNIQYF
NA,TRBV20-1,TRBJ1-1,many,TGCAGTGCTACGGAGGGGATGAACACTGAAGCTTTCTTT,CSATEGMNTEAFF
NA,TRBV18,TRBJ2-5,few,TGTGCCAGCTCACCGCAGAACAGAGAGACCCAGTACTTC,CASSPQNRETQYF